This T cell receptor (beta chain) was retrieved from a study of blood T cell repertoires in COVID-19. Study-level information: Some COVID-19 samples were acute and others convalescent; all came from the United States, Italy and Spain. PBMCs, B-cell-depleted T cells, or T cells were the source of the cDNA or gDNA that made up the material.

Authors' analysis steps: Reference gene primers were amplified, and this amplification served to estimate nucleated cell counts. Sequencing used immunoSEQ multiplex PCR; TCRdb keeps in-frame clones, though not all of them. V and J calls plus clone size are reproduced from that table; the DNA served to infer D and trimming. The profile shows roughly 180,000 clones, around 88% of them singletons. The junction had 13 bases not matched to a gene; V was cut back by 5 bases and J by 8 bases. Germline assignment: CDR1 SGHDT and CDR2 YYEEEE. The CDR3 sequence is 16 residues long. Sequencing input: peripheral blood. The chain is built from TRBV5-6 and TRBJ1-2; TRBD1 aligns across 12 bases. The TCR originated in a young woman with acute or convalescent COVID-19. The chain's CDR3 is CASRKTGTGGIRGYTF. The CDR3 region has the DNA TGTGCCAGCAGAAAGACCGGGACAGGGGGCATTAGGGGCTACACCTTC.